This passage covers 22 T cell receptor beta chains from one sample sequenced in a study of OX40 agonist ivuxolimab in advanced cancers. Method: immunoSEQ multiplex PCR; TCRdb's copy keeps in-frame clones and lacks some. This table holds 90,000 to 100,000 clones, 75% to 90% found once. The sample here was CD4+ or CD8+ T cells sorted from blood, taken in a trial of the OX40 agonist ivuxolimab. These receptors all come from an adult with an advanced solid tumor such as melanoma, head and neck, liver or kidney cancer.

V gene TRBV6-1 combines with J gene TRBJ1-3; D not resolved. The V gene's germline CDR1 is MNHNS and CDR2 SASEGT. Trimming shortened V by 8 bases and J by 0 bases, and 14 bases separated the two germline ends. The CDR3 runs to 15 residues. CDR3 region: CASAREHFSGNTIYF. CDR3 nucleotides: TGTGCCAGCGCCCGGGAGCATTTCTCTGGAAACACCATATATTTT.

This clone has just one count. The rearrangement uses TRBV7-9 and TRBJ1-4; D unresolved. V was trimmed by 1 base and J by 10 bases, leaving 10 bases between them. Germline-derived CDR1 and CDR2 are SEHNR and FQNEAQ (reference sequence). This CDR3 comprises 13 residues. The CDR3 loop reads CASSLVGGVKLFF. As DNA, the CDR3 is TGTGCCAGCAGCTTAGTAGGTGGGGTAAAACTGTTTTTT.

CDR3 bases: TGTGCCTGGGGGGACAGGAAAAGCACAGATACGCAGTATTTT. It translates to CAWGDRKSTDTQYF. The chain uses TRBV30 and TRBJ2-3; 8 nucleotides agree with TRBD1. This CDR3 region has 14 residues. V gave up 5 bases and J gave up 0 bases; unmatched junction bases: 4. CDR1 is GTSNPN, CDR2 SVGIG, per germline (reference sequence).

This sequence joins TRBV11-3 and TRBJ2-1, with D tentatively TRBD1 or TRBD2 (5 bases each). Germline CDR1 is SGHNT and CDR2 is YENEEA. V lost 4 bases to trimming and J lost 8 bases, with 24 bases between them. CDR3 size: 17 residues. CDR3 in amino acids: CASSSGLSGTHGDEQFF. In DNA, the CDR3 is TGTGCCAGCAGCTCGGGTCTTTCAGGGACCCATGGCGATGAGCAGTTCTTC.

The rearrangement joins TRBV6-5 to TRBJ2-1; 8 bases fit TRBD2. Germline CDR1 reads MNHEY; CDR2 reads SVGAGI. The CDR3 is 15 residues long. After removal of 10 bases from V and 0 bases from J, the junction contained 8 bases not matched to a gene. The CDR3 DNA reads as TGTGCCACGTCGGGGGGGCCGAGCTCCTACAATGAGCAGTTCTTC. Its translation is CATSGGPSSYNEQFF.

This chain links TRBV9 with TRBJ2-5; 8 nucleotides match TRBD2. Per germline, CDR1 SGDLS and CDR2 YYNGEE. The CDR3 is 17 amino acids. V was clipped by 3 bases and J by 4 bases; unmatched bases: 14. The CDR3 region is CASSANRGGTLRETQYF. The DNA of the CDR3 is TGTGCCAGCAGCGCAAATCGGGGGGGCACCTTGAGAGAGACCCAGTACTTC.

The CDR3 spells CASSGPQGVEQYV. The DNA of the CDR3 is TGTGCCAGCAGTGGTCCACAGGGAGTCGAGCAGTACGTC. V is TRBV2 and J is TRBJ2-7; D possibly corresponds to TRBD1 (6 bases). V shed 4 bases and J shed 6 bases, with 13 bases lying between them. The CDR3 consists of 13 residues. Looked up from germline, CDR1 is SNHLY and CDR2 is FYNNEI.

This chain uses TRBV6-6 with TRBJ1-2; D might be TRBD1 (6 bases). CDR1 and CDR2 from the germline V gene are MNHNY and SVGAGI (reference sequence). Trimming took 1 base from V and 2 from J, leaving 14 bases between them. The CDR3 runs to 16 residues. CDR3 coding DNA: TGTGCCAGCAGTTACTTCCAGGGGCAAGGGAACTATGGCTACACCTTC. It codes for CASSYFQGQGNYGYTF.

The V call is TRBV7-9, the J call TRBJ2-5; 12 bases map to TRBD2. Germline V CDR1 and CDR2: SEHNR, FQNEAQ (reference sequence). The length of the CDR3 is 16 residues. After removal of 1 base from V and 5 bases from J, the junction contained 5 bases not matched to a gene. The CDR3 sequence: CASSLDRLAGVETQYF. The DNA of the CDR3 is TGTGCCAGCAGCTTAGATCGACTAGCGGGAGTGGAGACCCAGTACTTC.

V is TRBV7-9 and J is TRBJ2-3; D possibly corresponds to TRBD2 (5 bases). Germline lookup yields CDR1 SEHNR and CDR2 FQNEAQ (reference sequence). The CDR3 consists of 13 residues. The V gene lost 10 bases and the J gene lost 0 bases, with 11 bases spanning the gap. DNA of the CDR3: TGTGCCATTATAGCGTCAAGCACAGATACGCAGTATTTT. Translating gives CAIIASSTDTQYF.

This rearrangement joins TRBV5-1 to TRBJ2-3; tentative D call: TRBD2 (5 bases). The CDR3 is 14 residues long. Germline values: CDR1 SGHRS, CDR2 YFSETQ. Trimming pared 3 bases from V and 2 bases from J, leaving 10 bases between. Here the CDR3 reads CASSSGLNTDTQYF. CDR3 DNA: TGCGCCAGCAGCTCCGGACTCAACACAGATACGCAGTATTTT.

This chain links TRBV19 with TRBJ2-7, with D hard to call. The V end was cut by 4 bases, the J end by 2 bases, with 12 bases between. CDR3 size: 14 residues. Germline values: CDR1 LNHDA, CDR2 SQIVND (reference sequence). This CDR3 is CASSTLARPYEQYF. CDR3 DNA: TGTGCCAGTAGTACCTTGGCCCGGCCCTACGAGCAGTACTTC.

The rearrangement joins TRBV28 to TRBJ2-3; 8 nucleotides match TRBD2. This CDR3 comprises 13 residues. Losses at the gene ends were 6 bases for V and 3 bases for J; bases not matched to a gene: 2. CDR1 is MDHEN and CDR2 is SYDVKM in the germline V gene. CDR3 residues: CASSAGGTDTQYF. The CDR3 nucleotides read TGTGCCAGCAGCGCGGGAGGAACAGATACGCAGTATTTT.

This clone was seen a single time. The chain is built from TRBV2 and TRBJ1-1, with 9 bases fitting TRBD1. V shed 7 bases and J 1 base; nucleotides not matched to a gene: 4. This CDR3 has 14 residues. Looked up from germline, CDR1 is SNHLY and CDR2 is FYNNEI. The CDR3 region is CASIGTGPNTEAFF. In DNA form, the CDR3 reads TGTGCCAGCATCGGGACAGGGCCGAACACTGAAGCTTTCTTT.

The CDR3 sequence: CASSSSGRVLDYF. DNA of the CDR3: TGTGCCAGCAGTTCTAGCGGGAGGGTACTTGATTACTTC. The V and J genes are TRBV28 and TRBJ2-5; 12 bases match TRBD2. The CDR3 sequence is 13 residues long. The V gene end was trimmed by 4 bases and the J gene end by 14 bases; junction bases not matched to a gene: 8. CDR1 is MDHEN and CDR2 is SYDVKM in the germline V gene.

This rearrangement joins TRBV4-3 to TRBJ2-1; D is possibly TRBD1 (6 bases). With 4 bases removed from V and 9 bases from J, the gap between germline ends came to 16 bases. The CDR3 has 14 amino acids. Looked up from germline, CDR1 is LGHNA and CDR2 is YSLEER. DNA for the CDR3: TGCGCCAGCAGCCGAATACAGGGTGGGGGTGAGCAGTTCTTC. Translating gives CASSRIQGGGEQFF.

The genes are TRBV4-3 and TRBJ1-4; TRBD1 aligns across 8 bases. Germline trimming cut 2 bases from V and 7 bases from J; bases unmatched to any gene: 6. In germline, CDR1 is LGHNA, CDR2 YSLEER. The CDR3 covers 15 residues. This chain's CDR3 is CASSQYGDRGEKLFF. CDR3 bases: TGCGCCAGCAGCCAATACGGCGACAGGGGTGAAAAACTGTTTTTT.

The gene calls are TRBV7-9 and TRBJ1-1, with 9 bases aligning to TRBD1. CDR3 length: 14 amino acids. Germline-derived CDR1 and CDR2 are SEHNR and FQNEAQ (reference sequence). V was clipped by 5 bases and J by 10 bases; unmatched bases: 11. Written as DNA, the CDR3 is TGTGCCAGCAGCCCCCGGGACAGGGCAGGACGAGCTTTCTTT. Residues: CASSPRDRAGRAFF.

The chain joins TRBV28 to TRBJ2-7, with D perhaps TRBD2 (7 bases). The CDR3 extends over 15 amino acids. V gave up 8 bases and J gave up 5 bases, with 22 bases separating them. CDR1 is MDHEN, CDR2 SYDVKM, per germline. CDR3 loop: CASPPRRGGFHEQYF. For the CDR3, the DNA is TGTGCCAGCCCCCCTAGGAGGGGGGGTTTCCACGAGCAGTACTTC. Variable domain in full (rest from reference TRBV28 and TRBJ2-7): DVKVTQSSRYLVKRTGEKVFLECVQDMDHENMFWYRQDPGLGLRLIYFSYDVKMKEKGDIPEGYSVSREKKERFSLILESASTNQTSMYLCASPPRRGGFHEQYFGPGTRLTVT.

CDR3 bases: TGTGCCAGCTCACCATCACAGGGGGCGGGAAATGAGCAGTTCTTC. It translates to CASSPSQGAGNEQFF. The rearrangement links TRBV18 to TRBJ2-1, with 9 nucleotides matching TRBD1. The V gene end was trimmed by 2 bases and the J gene end by 7 bases; junction bases not matched to a gene: 6. The CDR3 extends over 15 amino acids. Per the germline V gene, CDR1 is KGHSH and CDR2 is LQKENI.

The V gene is TRBV10-3, the J gene TRBJ2-2, with TRBD2 matching over 10 bases. The V gene end was trimmed by 0 bases and the J gene end by 3 bases; junction bases not matched to a gene: 4. CDR1 is ENHRY, CDR2 SYGVKD, per germline. The CDR3 extends over 17 amino acids. This chain's CDR3 is CAISESLAGVDTGELFF. The CDR3 bases are TGTGCCATCAGTGAGTCGCTAGCGGGAGTGGACACCGGGGAGCTGTTTTTT.

This clone was detected once. The chain employs TRBV19 and TRBJ2-2, with TRBD2 matching 7 bases. There are 18 residues in the CDR3. Germline values: CDR1 LNHDA, CDR2 SQIVND (reference sequence). J was trimmed by 4 bases and V by 0 bases; bases with no gene match: 11. The CDR3 nucleotides are TGTGCCAGTAGTATAGATAAATCGAGACTAGCAGTCACCGGGGAGCTGTTTTTT. Residues: CASSIDKSRLAVTGELFF.